What follows describes a single T cell receptor beta chain. This clonotype was picked up many times. It lacks a known antigen. No quality values exist for individual bases; no much larger clone is one base distant. V gives up 1 base and J gives up 2 bases, and the segment between their germline ends measures 5 bases. Inclusive of the bounding cysteine and phenylalanine, the CDR3 is 12 residues long. Only CDR3 DNA remains: 36 bases, in frame from the first base. The germline V gene encodes CDR1 GTSNPN and CDR2 SVGIG (reference sequence). These data originate in a study of spatial heterogeneity in lung cancer (dated by TCRdb to between 2018 and 2021). Broadly, across the study: Beta-chain transcripts were consistently detected in greater numbers than alpha-chain transcripts, which likely reflected higher beta-chain transcript abundance. TCR alpha and beta repertoires were quantitatively compared across multiple tumor regions, matched nontumor lung and blood in non-small cell lung cancer. TCR repertoire features were related to nonsynonymous mutation counts determined by whole-exome sequencing of tumor tissue. At surgery, hundreds of tumor regions, 64 matched nontumor lung samples and 56 PBMC samples were TCR-sequenced for both alpha and beta chains. In the raw uncorrected reads, each unique combination of TCR and UMI appeared on average more than ten times. Results the study describes overall, beyond this receptor: Additional single-cell paired TCR alpha and beta sequencing was considered necessary to confirm, at a functional level, the hypothesis that regional TCRs recognize regional mutations. Ubiquitous expanded tumor TCRs were detected in blood more often at tumor resection than at routine follow-up.

The library relied on 5' RACE. Sequencing relied on a NextSeq 500. To allow correction of PCR and sequencing errors, the TCR library protocol tagged every TCR cDNA molecule with a unique molecular identifier. In the paper's pipeline: Decombinator tools were used for TCR identification, UMI-based error correction and CDR3 extraction. TCRs above a frequency of 2 per 1,000, corresponding to the top 1% of the tumor frequency distribution, were defined as expanded. Rényi diversity was computed with the R vegan package after subsampling each repertoire 100 times to 5,000 TCRs. CDR3 similarity networks were built from amino acid triplet string-kernel similarity, with CDR3s being connected when pairwise similarity was above 0.82. TCRdb reanalyzed the raw reads on its own, using fastp at Q25 for trimming and MiXCR for clone calling, and kept in-frame beta chains. All rows with the same CDR3 protein become a single entry with the most common DNA and genes. Here the V and J calls rest on TCRdb's processing, not on the authors' analysis. Across this sample there are around 75,000 distinct CDR3 sequences, with about an eighth seen only once. Over 5.5% of the sample is in the top ten clones.

The time point label corresponds to: sample taken at primary tumor resection. Whole RNA extracted from tumor and nontumor lung tissue, or from cryopreserved PBMC samples, was used for TCR sequencing without cell sorting. The donors were approximately 70 patients from the lung TRACERx cohort who had early-stage, untreated non-small cell lung cancer. Only patients with enough RNA available from two or more tumor regions were chosen for TCR sequencing. Here the sequenced sample was PBMCs, taken at surgery. The clonotype originates from a male donor with early-stage non-small cell lung cancer. Recombination connected TRBV30 to TRBJ1-1; the D gene cannot be resolved reliably. CDR3 protein: CAWSEGNTEAFF. The sequenced DNA: TGTGCCTGGAGTGAGGGTAACACTGAAGCTTTCTTT.